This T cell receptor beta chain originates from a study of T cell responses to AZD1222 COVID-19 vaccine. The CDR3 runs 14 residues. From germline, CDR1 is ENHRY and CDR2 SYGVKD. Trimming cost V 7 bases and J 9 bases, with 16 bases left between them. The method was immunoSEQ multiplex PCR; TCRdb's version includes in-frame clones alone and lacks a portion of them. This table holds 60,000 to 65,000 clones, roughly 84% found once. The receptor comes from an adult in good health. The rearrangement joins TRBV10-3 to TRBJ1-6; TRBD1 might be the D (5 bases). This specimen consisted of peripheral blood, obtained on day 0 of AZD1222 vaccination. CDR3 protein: CAIKKREGSSPLHF. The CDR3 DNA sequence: TGTGCCATCAAGAAGAGAGAGGGGAGTTCACCCCTCCACTTT.